This note documents a single TCR beta chain sequence. The CDR3 totals 14 residues. V dropped 5 bases and J dropped 0 bases, with 11 bases sitting between them. CDR1 and CDR2 (germline): SGHRS, YFSETQ. Primers: 60 Vbeta forward and 13 Jbeta reverse. Only in-frame clones appear in the TCRdb table, and some are missing; sequencing was by immunoSEQ multiplex PCR. The sample lists around 200,000 clones; about 83% were seen once. This entry comes from a study of cytomegalovirus exposure and HLA in healthy donors. The chain joins TRBV5-1 to TRBJ1-2, with D tentatively TRBD1 (5 bases). This sequence was found in a girl aged 10 to 17 in good health and CMV-seronegative. Material for sequencing was PBMCs. The DNA for the CDR3 is TGCGCCAGCAGACCGCAGACAGCTAACTATGGCTACACCTTC. This sequence encodes CASRPQTANYGYTF.